The 8 T cell receptor beta chains below come from one sample, sequenced in a study of CD8 T cells in ankylosing spondylitis. The study, taken as a whole, reports: A motif of 7 to 9 highly homologous TCR beta variants was seen as apparently characteristic of ankylosing spondylitis blood.

TCRdb reprocessed the 5' RACE reads via MiXCR and lists one record per CDR3 protein. The sample records 330,000 or so distinct CDR3 sequences, approximately 8% being singletons. No antigen is known for these receptors. The sequenced material came from blood, either unsorted or a sorted T cell fraction (not recorded which). The receptors stem from a male donor with ankylosing spondylitis.

V and J are TRBV6-2 or TRBV6-3 and TRBJ1-6, with 8 nucleotides matching TRBD1. Germline V gene data show CDR1 as MNHEY and CDR2 as SVGEGT. The CDR3 length is 14 residues. V shed 2 bases and J 9 bases; nucleotides not matched to a gene: 3. Here the CDR3 DNA reads TGTGCCAGCAGTTACCGGGGACAGGCTTCACCCCTCCACTTT. As protein: CASSYRGQASPLHF.

The chain combines TRBV7-2 with TRBJ2-7, with TRBD2 identical over 10 bases. There are 14 residues in the CDR3. Germline V CDR1 and CDR2: SGHTA, FQGNSA. Trimming at V came to 5 bases and at J to 2 bases, leaving 3 bases not matched to a gene. The CDR3 nucleotides are TGTGCCAGCAGCAAACTAGCGGGAACCTACGAGCAGTACTTC. This encodes CASSKLAGTYEQYF.

This clonotype showed up just a few times. This chain links TRBV6-5 with TRBJ2-5; TRBD1 agrees at 8 bases. The CDR3 covers 15 residues. The V and J ends lost 0 bases and 8 bases, in that order; junction bases with no gene match: 8. Germline values: CDR1 MNHEY, CDR2 SVGAGI. CDR3: CASSYSGQAPGTQYF. CDR3 DNA: TGTGCCAGCAGTTACTCGGGACAGGCTCCGGGTACCCAGTACTTC.

This clonotype has more than one count but fewer than ten. The V and J genes are TRBV7-6 and TRBJ2-7, with no clear D. Per the germline V gene, CDR1 is SGHVS and CDR2 is FNYEAQ. Trimming cost V 1 base and J 5 bases, with 12 bases left between them. The CDR3 contains 14 residues. CDR3 sequence reads: CASSLGVGRHEQYF. For the CDR3, the DNA is TGTGCCAGCAGCTTAGGAGTGGGTAGGCACGAGCAGTACTTC.

The rearrangement joins TRBV20-1 to TRBJ2-3; TRBD1 or TRBD2 may be the D gene (5 bases each). V was pared by 5 bases and J by 0 bases, with 12 bases between. The CDR3 length is 14 residues. The germline V gene encodes CDR1 DFQATT and CDR2 SNEGSKA (reference sequence). DNA of the CDR3: TGCAGTGCTGGGACGACAGACAGCACAGATACGCAGTATTTT. As protein: CSAGTTDSTDTQYF.

On this clonotype: At one end, the junction sequence differs from germline, possibly due to a read error. This chain joins TRBV6-5 and TRBJ2-7; 10 nucleotides agree with TRBD2. Germline V gene sequence: CDR1 MNHEY, CDR2 SVGAGI. This CDR3 is built from 12 residues. In nucleotides, the CDR3 is TGTGCCAGCAGTCGAACCGGACTAGCGGAGACCTTC. This codes for CASSRTGLAETF.

The J gene is TRBJ2-7, the V gene TRBV29-1, with 12 positions matching TRBD1. Germline V gives CDR1 SQVTM, CDR2 ANQGSEA. J gave up 5 bases and V 7 bases, and 6 bases lay outside the gene matches. This CDR3 is 13 amino acids long. CDR3 coding DNA: TGCAGCGCCGCCGGGACAGGGGGCAACGAGCAGTACTTC. This codes for CSAAGTGGNEQYF.

This clonotype has at least ten counts. This rearrangement joins TRBV6-1 to TRBJ1-1, with 8 positions matching TRBD1. The germline gives CDR1 MNHNS, CDR2 SASEGT. The CDR3 covers 13 residues. After removal of 5 bases from V and 7 bases from J, the junction contained 6 bases not matched to a gene. CDR3 sequence reads: CASSRTGTNEAFF. As DNA, the CDR3 is TGTGCCAGCAGTAGGACAGGGACAAATGAAGCTTTCTTT.